The table lists the clone carrying this T cell receptor beta chain with a few counts. TCRdb re-called the 5' RACE reads with MiXCR, one entry per CDR3 protein. The table lists hundreds of thousands of distinct CDR3 sequences, approximately 24% of them singletons. The sample is drawn from a study of identical twins. There are 14 residues in the CDR3. J gave up 8 bases and V 6 bases, and 15 bases lay outside the gene matches. The V gene's germline CDR1 is SQVTM and CDR2 ANQGSEA. A further study also used this sample, focusing on T cells expressing NK-cell markers.

This chain links TRBV29-1 with TRBJ1-2, with 7 bases fitting TRBD1. The origin of this receptor is a young woman in good health. Material: CD4+ T cells sorted from blood. CDR3 region: CSVDSTGTASGYTF. The CDR3 coding sequence is TGCAGCGTAGACTCCACCGGGACAGCTTCGGGCTACACCTTC.